Detailed here is one T cell receptor beta chain. The CDR3 is 16 residues long. The ends were cut back, 3 bases at V and 7 bases at J, with 16 bases in the middle. Germline CDR1 and CDR2: LNHDA and SQIVND (reference sequence). TCRdb called the reads again in MiXCR, with one record for every CDR3 protein. The sample lists nearly 15,000 distinct CDR3 sequences; around 30% were seen once. Sample: blood. The chain is built from TRBV19 and TRBJ1-6; D not resolved. The source of this sequence is a human donor. CDR3 loop: CASSIGLAGGNSPLHF. The CDR3 DNA reads TGTGCCAGTAGTATCGGACTAGCGGGAGGAAATTCACCCCTCCACTTT.